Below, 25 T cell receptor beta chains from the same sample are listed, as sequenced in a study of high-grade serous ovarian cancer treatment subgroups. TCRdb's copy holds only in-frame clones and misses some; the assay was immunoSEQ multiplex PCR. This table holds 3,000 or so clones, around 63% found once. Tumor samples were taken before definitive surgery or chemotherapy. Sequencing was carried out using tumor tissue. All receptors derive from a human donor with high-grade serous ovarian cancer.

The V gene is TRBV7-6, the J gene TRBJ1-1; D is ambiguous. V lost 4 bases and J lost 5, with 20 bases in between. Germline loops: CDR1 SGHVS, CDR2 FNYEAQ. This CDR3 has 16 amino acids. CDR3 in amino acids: CASSSSWNPGNTEAFF. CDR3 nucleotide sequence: TGTGCCAGCAGCTCAAGTTGGAACCCGGGAAATACTGAAGCTTTCTTT.

This chain's CDR3 is CASSLRDILFYGYTF. DNA for the CDR3: TGTGCCAGCAGCCTCAGGGACATCCTTTTCTATGGCTACACCTTC. The chain employs TRBV7-9 and TRBJ1-2, with D maybe TRBD1 (6 bases). Germline V gene sequence: CDR1 SEHNR, CDR2 FQNEAQ (reference sequence). The V end was cut by 5 bases, the J end by 4 bases, with 17 bases between. This CDR3 is 15 amino acids long.

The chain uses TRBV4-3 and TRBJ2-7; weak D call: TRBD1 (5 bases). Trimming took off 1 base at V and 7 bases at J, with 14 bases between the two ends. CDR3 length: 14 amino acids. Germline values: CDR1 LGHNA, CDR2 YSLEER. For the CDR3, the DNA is TGCGCCAGCAGCCAAGGTCTCACAGGTGTGGAGCAGTACTTC. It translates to CASSQGLTGVEQYF.

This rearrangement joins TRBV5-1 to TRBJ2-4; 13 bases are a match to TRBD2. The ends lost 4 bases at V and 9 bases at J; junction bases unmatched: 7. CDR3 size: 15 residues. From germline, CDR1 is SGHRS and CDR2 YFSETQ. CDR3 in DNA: TGCGCCAGCAGCGCGGGGACTAGCGGGGCGGGCATTCAGTACTTC. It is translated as CASSAGTSGAGIQYF.

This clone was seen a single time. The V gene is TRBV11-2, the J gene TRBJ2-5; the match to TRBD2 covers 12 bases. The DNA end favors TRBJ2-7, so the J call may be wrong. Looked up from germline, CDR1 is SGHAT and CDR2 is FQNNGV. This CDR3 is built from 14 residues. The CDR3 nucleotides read TGTGCCAGCAGGTCCGGGACTAGCGGGTACGAGCAGTACTTC. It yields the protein CASRSGTSGYEQYF.

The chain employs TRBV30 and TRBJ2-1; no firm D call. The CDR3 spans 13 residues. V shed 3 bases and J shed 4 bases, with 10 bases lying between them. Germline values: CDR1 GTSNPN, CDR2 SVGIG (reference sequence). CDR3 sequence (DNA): TGTGCCTGGAGCACACTGCCTTACAATGAGCAGTTCTTC. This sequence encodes CAWSTLPYNEQFF.

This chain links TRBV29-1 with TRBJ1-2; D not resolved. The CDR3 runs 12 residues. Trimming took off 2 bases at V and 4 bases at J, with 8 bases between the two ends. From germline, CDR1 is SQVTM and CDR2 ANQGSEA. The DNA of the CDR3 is TGCAGCGTTGAATCCCTGGCCTATGGCTACACCTTC. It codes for CSVESLAYGYTF.

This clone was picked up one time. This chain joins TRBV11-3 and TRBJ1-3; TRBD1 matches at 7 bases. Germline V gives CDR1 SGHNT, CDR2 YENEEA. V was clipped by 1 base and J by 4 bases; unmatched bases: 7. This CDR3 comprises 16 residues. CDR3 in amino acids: CASSLARQGTGNTIYF. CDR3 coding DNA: TGTGCCAGCAGCTTAGCGAGACAGGGAACAGGAAACACCATATATTTT.

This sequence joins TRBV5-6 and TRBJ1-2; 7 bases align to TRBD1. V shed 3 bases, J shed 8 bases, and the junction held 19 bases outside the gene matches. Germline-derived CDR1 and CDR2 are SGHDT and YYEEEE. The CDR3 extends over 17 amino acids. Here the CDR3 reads CASSYPPPAGQRSGYTF. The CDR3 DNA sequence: TGTGCCAGCAGCTACCCCCCACCTGCGGGACAGCGATCGGGCTACACCTTC.

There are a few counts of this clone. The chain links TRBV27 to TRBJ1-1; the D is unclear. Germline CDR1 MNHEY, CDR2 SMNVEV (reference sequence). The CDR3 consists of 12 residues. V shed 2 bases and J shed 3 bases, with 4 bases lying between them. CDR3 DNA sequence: TGTGCCAGCAGTTTAACATACACTGAAGCTTTCTTT. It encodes CASSLTYTEAFF.

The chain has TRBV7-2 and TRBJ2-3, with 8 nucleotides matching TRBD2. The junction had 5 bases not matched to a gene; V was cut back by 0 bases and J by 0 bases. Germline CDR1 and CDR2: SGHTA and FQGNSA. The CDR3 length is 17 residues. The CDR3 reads CASSLAVGGVSTDTQYF. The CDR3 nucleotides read TGTGCCAGCAGCTTAGCGGTCGGGGGGGTTAGCACAGATACGCAGTATTTT.

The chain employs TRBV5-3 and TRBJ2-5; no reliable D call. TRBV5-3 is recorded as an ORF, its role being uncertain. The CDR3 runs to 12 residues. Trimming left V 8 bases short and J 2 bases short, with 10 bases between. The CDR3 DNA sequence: TGTGCCAGCAGCGAACCACAAGAGACCCAGTACTTC. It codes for CASSEPQETQYF.

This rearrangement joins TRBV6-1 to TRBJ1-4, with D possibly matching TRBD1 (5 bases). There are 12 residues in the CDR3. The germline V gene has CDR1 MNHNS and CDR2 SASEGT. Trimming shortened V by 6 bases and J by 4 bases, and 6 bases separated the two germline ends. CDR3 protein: CASRQVNEKLFF. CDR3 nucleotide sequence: TGTGCCAGCAGACAGGTTAATGAAAAACTGTTTTTT.

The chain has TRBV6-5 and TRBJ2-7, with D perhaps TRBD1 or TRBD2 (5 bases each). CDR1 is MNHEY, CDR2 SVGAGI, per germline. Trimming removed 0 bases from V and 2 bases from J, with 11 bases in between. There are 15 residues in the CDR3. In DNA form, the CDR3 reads TGTGCCAGCAGTTACTCGGGGACGCTCACCTACGAGCAGTACTTC. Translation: CASSYSGTLTYEQYF.

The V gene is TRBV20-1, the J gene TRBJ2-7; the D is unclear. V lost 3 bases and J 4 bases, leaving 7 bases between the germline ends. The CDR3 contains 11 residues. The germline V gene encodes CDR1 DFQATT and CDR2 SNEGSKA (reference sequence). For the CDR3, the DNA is TGCAGTGCTAGGGCCGGATACGAGCAGTACTTC. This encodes CSARAGYEQYF.

CDR3 DNA sequence: TGCAGCGTTGTAGGGGTGCGCGAGCAGTACTTC. Residues: CSVVGVREQYF. The chain combines TRBV29-1 with TRBJ2-7, with D maybe TRBD1 (5 bases). Germline V lookup: CDR1 SQVTM, CDR2 ANQGSEA. V was cut by 4 bases and J by 6 bases, with 10 bases left in between. The length of the CDR3 is 11 residues.

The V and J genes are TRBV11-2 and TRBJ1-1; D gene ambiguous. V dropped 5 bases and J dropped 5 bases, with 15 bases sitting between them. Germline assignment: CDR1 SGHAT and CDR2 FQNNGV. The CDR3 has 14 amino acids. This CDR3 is CASSIIGGGTEAFF. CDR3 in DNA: TGTGCCAGCAGCATAATTGGCGGCGGAACTGAAGCTTTCTTT.

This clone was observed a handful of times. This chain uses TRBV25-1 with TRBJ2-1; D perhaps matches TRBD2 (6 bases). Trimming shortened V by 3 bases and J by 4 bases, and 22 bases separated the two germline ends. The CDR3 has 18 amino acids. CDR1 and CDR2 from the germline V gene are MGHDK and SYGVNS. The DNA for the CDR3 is TGTGCCAGCAGTGACCCCGCCGCGGCTAGCGTATTTTACAATGAGCAGTTCTTC. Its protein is CASSDPAAASVFYNEQFF.

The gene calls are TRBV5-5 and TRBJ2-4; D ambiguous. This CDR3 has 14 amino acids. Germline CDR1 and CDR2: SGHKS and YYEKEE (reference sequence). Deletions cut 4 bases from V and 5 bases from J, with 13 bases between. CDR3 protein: CASSRVTVENIQYF. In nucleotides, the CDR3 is TGTGCCAGCAGCCGGGTGACTGTTGAAAACATTCAGTACTTC.

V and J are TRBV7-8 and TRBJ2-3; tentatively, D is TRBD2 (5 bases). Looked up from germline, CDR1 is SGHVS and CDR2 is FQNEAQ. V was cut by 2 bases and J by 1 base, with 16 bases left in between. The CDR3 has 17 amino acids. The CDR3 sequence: CASSLFRRLVGTDTQYF. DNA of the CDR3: TGTGCCAGCAGCTTATTTAGGAGGCTAGTGGGCACAGATACGCAGTATTTT.

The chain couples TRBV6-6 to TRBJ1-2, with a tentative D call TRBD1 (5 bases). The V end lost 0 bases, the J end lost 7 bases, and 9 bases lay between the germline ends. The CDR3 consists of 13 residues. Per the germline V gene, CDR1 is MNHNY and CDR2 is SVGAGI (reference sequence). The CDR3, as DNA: TGTGCCAGCAGTTACTCAGGGGCTAGTGGCTACACCTTC. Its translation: CASSYSGASGYTF.

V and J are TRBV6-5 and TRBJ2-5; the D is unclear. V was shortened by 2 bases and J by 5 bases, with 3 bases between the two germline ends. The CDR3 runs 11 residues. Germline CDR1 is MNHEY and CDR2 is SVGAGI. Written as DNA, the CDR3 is TGTGCCAGCAGTTACGGGGAGACCCAGTACTTC. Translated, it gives CASSYGETQYF.

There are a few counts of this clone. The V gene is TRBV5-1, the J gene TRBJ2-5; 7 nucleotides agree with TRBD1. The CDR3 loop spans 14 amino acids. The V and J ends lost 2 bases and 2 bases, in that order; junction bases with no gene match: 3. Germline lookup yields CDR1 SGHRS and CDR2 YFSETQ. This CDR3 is CASSFSTGQETQYF. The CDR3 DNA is TGCGCCAGCAGCTTCTCGACAGGGCAAGAGACCCAGTACTTC.

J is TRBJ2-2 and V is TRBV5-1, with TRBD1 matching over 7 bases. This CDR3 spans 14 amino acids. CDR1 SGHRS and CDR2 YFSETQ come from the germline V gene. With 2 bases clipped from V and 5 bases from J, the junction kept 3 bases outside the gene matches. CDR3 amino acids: CASSLATGTGELFF. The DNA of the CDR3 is TGCGCCAGCAGCTTAGCGACAGGGACCGGGGAGCTGTTTTTT.

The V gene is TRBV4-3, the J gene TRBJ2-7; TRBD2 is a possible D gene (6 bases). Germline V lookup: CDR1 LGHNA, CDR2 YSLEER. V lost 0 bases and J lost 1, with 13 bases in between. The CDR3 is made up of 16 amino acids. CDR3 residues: CASSQDSGGTSYEQYF. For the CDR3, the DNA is TGCGCCAGCAGCCAAGATTCTGGGGGGACTTCCTACGAGCAGTACTTC.